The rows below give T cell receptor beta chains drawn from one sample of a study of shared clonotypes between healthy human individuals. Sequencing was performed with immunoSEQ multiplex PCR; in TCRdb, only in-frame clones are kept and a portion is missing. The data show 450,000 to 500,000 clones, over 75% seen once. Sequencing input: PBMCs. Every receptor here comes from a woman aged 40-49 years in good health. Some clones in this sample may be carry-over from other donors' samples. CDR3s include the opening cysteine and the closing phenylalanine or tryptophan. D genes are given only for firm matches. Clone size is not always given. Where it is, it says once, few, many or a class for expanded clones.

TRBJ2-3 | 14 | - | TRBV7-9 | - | CASSNRDNTDTQYF | TGTGCCAGCAGCAACCGGGACAACACAGATACGCAGTATTTT
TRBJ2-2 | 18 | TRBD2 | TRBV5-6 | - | CASSFRGLAGGGSGELFF | TGTGCCAGCAGCTTCCGCGGACTAGCGGGAGGCGGTTCCGGGGAGCTGTTTTTT
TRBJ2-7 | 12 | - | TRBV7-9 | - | CASSGRFYEQYF | TGTGCCAGCAGCGGACGGTTCTACGAGCAGTACTTC
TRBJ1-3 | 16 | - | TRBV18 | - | CASSPITRRGGNTIYF | TGTGCCAGCTCACCAATTACGAGACGAGGGGGAAACACCATATATTTT
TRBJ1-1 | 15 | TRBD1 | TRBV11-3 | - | CASSPQTGANTEAFF | TGTGCCAGCAGCCCCCAGACAGGGGCTAACACTGAAGCTTTCTTT
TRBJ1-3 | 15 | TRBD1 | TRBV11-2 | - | CASSWAGGPGNTIYF | TGTGCCAGCAGCTGGGCAGGGGGCCCGGGAAACACCATATATTTT
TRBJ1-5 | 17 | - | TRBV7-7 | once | CASSSTFGMEDNQPQHF | TGTGCCAGCAGCTCAACCTTCGGGATGGAGGATAATCAGCCCCAGCATTTT
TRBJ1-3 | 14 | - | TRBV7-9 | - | CASSYPPVGNTIYF | TGTGCCAGCAGCTATCCCCCTGTCGGAAACACCATATATTTT
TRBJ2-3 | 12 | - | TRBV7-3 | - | CASSPSTDTQYF | TGTGCCAGCAGCCCATCTACAGATACGCAGTATTTT
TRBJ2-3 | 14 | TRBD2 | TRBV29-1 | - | CSVRAGVGTDTQYF | TGCAGCGTTCGAGCGGGAGTAGGCACAGATACGCAGTATTTT
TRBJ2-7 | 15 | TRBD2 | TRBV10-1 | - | CASSELAGAGYEQYF | TGCGCCAGCAGTGAGTTGGCGGGAGCGGGCTACGAGCAGTACTTC
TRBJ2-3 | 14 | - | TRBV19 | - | CASSDTYPGHTQYF | TGTGCCAGTAGCGACACCTATCCTGGACATACGCAGTATTTT
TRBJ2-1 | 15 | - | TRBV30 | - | CAWSVGIGSYNEQFF | TGTGCCTGGAGTGTAGGGATAGGCTCCTACAATGAGCAGTTCTTC
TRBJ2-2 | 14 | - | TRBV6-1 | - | CASNQRGTTGELFF | TGTGCCAGCAATCAGCGTGGGACAACCGGGGAGCTGTTTTTT
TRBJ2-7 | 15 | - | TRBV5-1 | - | CASSLAGTPGREQYF | TGCGCCAGCAGCTTGGCCGGGACCCCGGGGCGCGAGCAGTACTTC
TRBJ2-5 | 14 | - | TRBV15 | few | CATSRVPGQETQYF | TGTGCCACCAGCAGAGTTCCAGGGCAAGAGACCCAGTACTTC
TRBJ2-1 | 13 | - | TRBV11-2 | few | CASSLAAGNEQFF | TGTGCCAGCAGCTTAGCGGCGGGAAATGAGCAGTTCTTC
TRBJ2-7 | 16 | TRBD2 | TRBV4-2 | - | CASSQDVAGGGYEQYF | TGTGCCAGCAGCCAAGATGTTGCGGGAGGGGGGTACGAGCAGTACTTC
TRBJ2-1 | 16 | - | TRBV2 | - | CASKPERGQPYNEQFF | TGTGCCAGCAAGCCCGAAAGGGGTCAGCCGTACAATGAGCAGTTCTTC
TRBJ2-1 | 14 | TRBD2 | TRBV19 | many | CASSILAGENEQFF | TGTGCCAGTAGTATTCTAGCGGGAGAGAATGAGCAGTTCTTC
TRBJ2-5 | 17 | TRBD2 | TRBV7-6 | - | CASSQRASGGYQETQYF | TGTGCCAGCAGCCAAAGGGCTAGCGGGGGGTACCAAGAGACCCAGTACTTC
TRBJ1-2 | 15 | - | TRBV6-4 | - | CASSDSQDANYGYTF | TGTGCCAGCAGTGACTCCCAGGATGCTAACTATGGCTACACCTTC
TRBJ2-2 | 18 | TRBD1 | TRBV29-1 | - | CSVESSTGFGAGTGELFF | TGCAGCGTTGAATCATCGACAGGGTTTGGGGCCGGCACCGGGGAGCTGTTTTTT
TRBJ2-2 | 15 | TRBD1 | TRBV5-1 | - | CASSTGTVNTGELFF | TGCGCCAGCTCTACCGGGACAGTGAACACCGGGGAGCTGTTTTTT
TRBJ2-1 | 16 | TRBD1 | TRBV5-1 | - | CASSPEGQGQLGEQFF | TGCGCCAGCAGCCCCGAAGGACAGGGGCAGTTAGGAGAGCAGTTCTTC
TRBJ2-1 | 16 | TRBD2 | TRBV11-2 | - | CASSRLAGVGYNEQFF | TGTGCCAGCAGTAGACTAGCGGGAGTGGGCTACAATGAGCAGTTCTTC
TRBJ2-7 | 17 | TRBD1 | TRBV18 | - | CASSPVSGTGGGYEQYF | TGTGCCAGCTCACCAGTTTCCGGGACAGGGGGCGGCTACGAGCAGTACTTC
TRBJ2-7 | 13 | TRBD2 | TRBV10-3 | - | CAISESTGTSVYF | TGTGCCATCAGTGAGTCTACCGGGACTAGCGTGTACTTC
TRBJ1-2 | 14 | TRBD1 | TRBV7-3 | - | CASSLGTGDRGYTF | TGTGCCAGCAGCTTAGGGACAGGGGATCGAGGCTACACCTTC
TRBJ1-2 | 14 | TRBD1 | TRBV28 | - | CASSPRGDHYGYTF | TGTGCCAGCAGTCCCAGGGGGGACCACTATGGCTACACCTTC
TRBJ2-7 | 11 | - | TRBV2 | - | CASSEVASQHF | TGTGCCAGCAGTGAAGTGGCTTCCCAGCACTTC
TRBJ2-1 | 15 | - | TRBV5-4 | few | CASSSMTRSYNEQFF | TGTGCCAGCAGCTCAATGACGAGGTCCTACAATGAGCAGTTCTTC
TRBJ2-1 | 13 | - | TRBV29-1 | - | CSVEGSRSNEQFF | TGCAGCGTTGAAGGTTCCAGGAGCAATGAGCAGTTCTTC
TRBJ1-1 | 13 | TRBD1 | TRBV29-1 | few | CSARTGGNTEAFF | TGCAGCGCCCGGACAGGGGGGAACACTGAAGCTTTCTTT
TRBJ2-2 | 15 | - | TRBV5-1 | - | CASSLAGRNTGELFF | TGCGCCAGCAGCTTAGCAGGAAGGAACACCGGGGAGCTGTTTTTT
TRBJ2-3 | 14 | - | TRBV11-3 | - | CASSLSGSGDTQYF | TGTGCCAGCAGCTTGTCGGGGAGTGGGGATACGCAGTATTTT
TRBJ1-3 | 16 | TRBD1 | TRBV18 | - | CASSPGTANAGNTIYF | TGTGCCAGCTCACCAGGGACAGCCAACGCCGGAAACACCATATATTTT
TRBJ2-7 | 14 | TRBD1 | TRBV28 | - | CASRGGTGIYEQYF | TGTGCCAGCCGTGGGGGGACAGGGATCTACGAGCAGTACTTC
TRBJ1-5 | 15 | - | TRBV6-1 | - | CASSESQGADQPQHF | TGTGCCAGCAGTGAGTCCCAGGGTGCGGATCAGCCCCAGCATTTT
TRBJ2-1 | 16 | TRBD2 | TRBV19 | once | CASSPLAGSSYNEQFF | TGTGCCAGTAGTCCCCTAGCGGGAAGCTCCTACAATGAGCAGTTCTTC
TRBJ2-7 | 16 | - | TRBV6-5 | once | CASSYSGLARSYEQYF | TGTGCCAGCAGTTACTCAGGGCTAGCGCGCTCCTACGAGCAGTACTTC
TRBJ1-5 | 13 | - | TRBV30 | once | CAFSAAGNQPQHF | TGTGCCTTCTCGGCCGCTGGCAATCAGCCCCAGCATTTT
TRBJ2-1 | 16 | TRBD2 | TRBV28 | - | CASSFTSGGSYNEQFF | TGTGCCAGCAGTTTCACTAGCGGTGGCTCCTACAATGAGCAGTTCTTC
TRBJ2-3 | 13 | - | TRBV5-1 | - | CASSRTLTDTQYF | TGCGCCAGCAGTCGGACACTCACAGATACGCAGTATTTT
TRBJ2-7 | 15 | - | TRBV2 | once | CASSEFGTSGYEQYF | TGTGCCAGCAGTGAATTTGGGACCTCTGGCTACGAGCAGTACTTC
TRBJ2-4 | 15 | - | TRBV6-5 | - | CATARGGRAKNIQYF | TGTGCCACAGCGCGTGGGGGGCGAGCCAAAAACATTCAGTACTTC
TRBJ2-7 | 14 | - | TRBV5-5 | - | CASSSQGSMFEQYF | TGTGCCAGCAGCTCACAGGGTTCAATGTTCGAGCAGTACTTC
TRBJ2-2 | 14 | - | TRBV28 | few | CASSNLAATGELFF | TGTGCCAGCAGTAACTTAGCGGCGACCGGGGAGCTGTTTTTT
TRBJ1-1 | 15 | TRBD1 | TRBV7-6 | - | CASSSNPDRAVVAFF | TGTGCCAGCAGCTCCAATCCGGACAGGGCGGTCGTAGCTTTCTTT
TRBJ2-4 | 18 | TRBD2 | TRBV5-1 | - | CASSTGLAGGFPKNIQYF | TGCGCCAGCAGCACCGGACTAGCGGGAGGTTTCCCCAAAAACATTCAGTACTTC
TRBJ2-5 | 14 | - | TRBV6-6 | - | CASSYSEVGETQYF | TGTGCCAGCAGTTACTCGGAAGTGGGGGAGACCCAGTACTTC
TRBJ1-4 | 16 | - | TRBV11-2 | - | CASSFRGVGTNEKLFF | TGTGCCAGCAGCTTTAGGGGAGTTGGAACTAATGAAAAACTGTTTTTT
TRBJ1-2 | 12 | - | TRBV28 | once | CASSPLGYGYTF | TGTGCCAGCAGTCCCCTAGGGTATGGCTACACCTTC
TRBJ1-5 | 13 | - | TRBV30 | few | CAWSAADNQPQHF | TGTGCCTGGAGTGCGGCAGACAATCAGCCCCAGCATTTT
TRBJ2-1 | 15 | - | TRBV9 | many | CASSVGRSSYNEQFF | TGTGCCAGCAGCGTGGGACGTAGCTCCTACAATGAGCAGTTCTTC
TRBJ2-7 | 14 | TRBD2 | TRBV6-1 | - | CASSGGRGSYEQYF | TGTGCCAGCAGTGGCGGGAGGGGTTCCTACGAGCAGTACTTC
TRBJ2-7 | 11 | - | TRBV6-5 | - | CASSYLGEQYF | TGTGCCAGCAGTTACTTGGGCGAGCAGTACTTC
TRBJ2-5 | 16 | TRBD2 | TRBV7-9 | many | CASSRGLADYQETQYF | TGTGCCAGCAGCCGTGGACTAGCGGACTACCAAGAGACCCAGTACTTC
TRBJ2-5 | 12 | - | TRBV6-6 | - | CASSYSEETQYF | TGTGCCAGCAGTTACTCGGAAGAGACCCAGTACTTC